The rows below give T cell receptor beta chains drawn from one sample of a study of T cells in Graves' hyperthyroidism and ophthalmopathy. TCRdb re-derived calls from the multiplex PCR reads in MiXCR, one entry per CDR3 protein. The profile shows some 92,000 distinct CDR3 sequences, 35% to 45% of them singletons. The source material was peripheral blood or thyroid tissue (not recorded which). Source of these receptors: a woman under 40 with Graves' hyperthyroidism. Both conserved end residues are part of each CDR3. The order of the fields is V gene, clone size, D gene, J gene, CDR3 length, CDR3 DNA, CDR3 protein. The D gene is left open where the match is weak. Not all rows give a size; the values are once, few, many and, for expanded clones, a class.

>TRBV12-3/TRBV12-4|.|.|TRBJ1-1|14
TGTGCCAGCAAATTCAGGGGAGGGATCGCTGAAGCTTTCTTT
CASKFRGGIAEAFF
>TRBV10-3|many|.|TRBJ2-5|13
TGTGCCATCAGTGAGGGCAGGGCCGAGACCCAGTACTTC
CAISEGRAETQYF
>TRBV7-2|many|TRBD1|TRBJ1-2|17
TGTGCCAGCAGCTTAGACCCTGGGACAGGGGCCGCCTATGGCTACACCTTC
CASSLDPGTGAAYGYTF
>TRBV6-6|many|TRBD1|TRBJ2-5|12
TGTGCCACCTCACAGGGGCAAGAGACCCAGTACTTC
CATSQGQETQYF
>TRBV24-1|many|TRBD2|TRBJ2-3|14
TGTGCCACCAATAGCGGGAGGAGGGCAGATACGCAGTATTTT
CATNSGRRADTQYF
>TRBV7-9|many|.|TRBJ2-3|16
TGTGCCAGCAGCTTATCAACAGCGACCTCCACAGATACGCAGTATTTT
CASSLSTATSTDTQYF
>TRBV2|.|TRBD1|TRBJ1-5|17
TGTGCCAGCAGTTCCTGGGACAGGGGCTCGGAACGGCAGCCCCAGCATTTT
CASSSWDRGSERQPQHF
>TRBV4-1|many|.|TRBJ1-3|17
TGCGCCAGCAGCCCGATGCAGGGACTCACCTCTGGAAACACCATATATTTT
CASSPMQGLTSGNTIYF
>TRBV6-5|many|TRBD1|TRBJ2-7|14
TGTGCCAGCAGTTACTGGGCAGGGGGCTACGAGCAGTACTTC
CASSYWAGGYEQYF
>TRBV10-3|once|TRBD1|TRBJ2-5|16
TGTGCCATCAGCGCGGACAGGGCGGGAAGGAGAGAGACCCAGTACTTC
CAISADRAGRRETQYF
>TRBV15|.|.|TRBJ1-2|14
TGTGCCACCAGCAGGGGGGTTGGGGACTATGGCTACACCTTC
CATSRGVGDYGYTF
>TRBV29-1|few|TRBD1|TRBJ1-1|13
TGCAGCGTCGACAGGGGGCCGAACACTGAAGCTTTCTTT
CSVDRGPNTEAFF
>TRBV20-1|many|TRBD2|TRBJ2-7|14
TGCAGTGCCCAAAGCGGGATGGGGGCCTACGAGCAGTACTTC
CSAQSGMGAYEQYF
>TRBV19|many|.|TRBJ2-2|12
TGTGCCAGCTCGCGGTGGGCCGGGGAGCTGTTTTTT
CASSRWAGELFF
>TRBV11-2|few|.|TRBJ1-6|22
TGTGCCAGCAGTTTATGGGGTTATCGGGGCCGACGGGTGAGCTCCTATAATTCACCCCTCCACTTT
CASSLWGYRGRRVSSYNSPLHF
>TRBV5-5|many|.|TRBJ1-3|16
TGTGCCAGCAGCTTGTTTGTCAACCCCTCTGGAAACACCATATATTTT
CASSLFVNPSGNTIYF
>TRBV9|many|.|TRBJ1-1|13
TGTGCCAGCAGCTCTCATACGAACACTGAAGCTTTCTTT
CASSSHTNTEAFF
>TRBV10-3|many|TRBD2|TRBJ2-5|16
TGTGCCATCAGTGAGGCGCTAGCGGGAGCGGGAGAGACCCAGTACTTC
CAISEALAGAGETQYF
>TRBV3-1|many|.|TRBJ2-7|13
TGTGCCAGCAGAGAGTCCCTACGATACGAGCAGTACTTC
CASRESLRYEQYF
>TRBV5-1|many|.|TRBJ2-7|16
TGCGCCAGCAGCTTGGAGGGGTCAAGGGGAATTTACGAGCAGTACTTC
CASSLEGSRGIYEQYF
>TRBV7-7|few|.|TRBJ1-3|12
TGTGCTAGCAGCTTAGGGGGGGCTGACATATATTTT
CASSLGGADIYF
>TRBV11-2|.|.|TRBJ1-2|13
TGTGCCAGCAGCTTAGGCAGGGTCAAAGGCTACACCTTC
CASSLGRVKGYTF
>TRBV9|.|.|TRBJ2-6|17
TGTGCCAGCAGCGCGAAGGGACTCAACTCTGGGGCCAACGTCCTGACTTTC
CASSAKGLNSGANVLTF
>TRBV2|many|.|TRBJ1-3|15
TGTGCCAGCAGTGAGCGGACCCACTCTGGAAACACCATATATTTT
CASSERTHSGNTIYF
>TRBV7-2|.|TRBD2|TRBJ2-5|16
TGTGCCAGCAGTGTAGCGGGGGGTAGGACAGTAGAGACCCAGTACTTC
CASSVAGGRTVETQYF
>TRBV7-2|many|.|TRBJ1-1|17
TGTGCCAGCAGCCCTCAGAGGGGCACCCGGGGGGACACTGAAGCTTTCTTT
CASSPQRGTRGDTEAFF
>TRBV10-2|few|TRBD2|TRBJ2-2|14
TGCGCCAGCAAGTTGACTAGCGCCGGGGGGGAGCTGTTTTTT
CASKLTSAGGELFF
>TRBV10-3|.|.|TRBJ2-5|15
TGTGCCATCAGTCGTGCCGGGACGGCGCAAGAGACCCAGTACTTC
CAISRAGTAQETQYF
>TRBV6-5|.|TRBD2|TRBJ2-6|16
TGTGCCAGCAGTTCCGGCGGGGGATCTGGGGCCAACGTCCTGACTTTC
CASSSGGGSGANVLTF
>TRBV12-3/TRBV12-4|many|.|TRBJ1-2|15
TGTGCCAGCAGTCCCGGGGGTCACCTAATCTATGGCTACACCTTC
CASSPGGHLIYGYTF
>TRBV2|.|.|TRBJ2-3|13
TGTGCCAGCGGTGCCCACCGCACAGATACGCAGTATTTT
CASGAHRTDTQYF
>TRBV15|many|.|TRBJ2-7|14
TGTGCCACCAGCAGACAGATACAGGGCCACGAGCAGTACTTC
CATSRQIQGHEQYF
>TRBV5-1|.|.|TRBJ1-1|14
TGCGCCAGCAGCCGCATTACGGCGAACACTGAAGCTTTCTTT
CASSRITANTEAFF
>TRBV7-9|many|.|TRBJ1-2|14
TGTGCCAGCAGCACGCGCCGGGGGCCGGATGGCTACACCTTC
CASSTRRGPDGYTF
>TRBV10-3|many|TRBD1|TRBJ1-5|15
TGTGCCATCAGTGCGGACAGGGGGCCGGATCAGCCCCAGCATTTT
CAISADRGPDQPQHF
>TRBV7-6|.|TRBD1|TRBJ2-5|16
TGTGCCAGCAGCCTCCGGGACAGGGGAGACCAAGAGACCCAGTACTTC
CASSLRDRGDQETQYF
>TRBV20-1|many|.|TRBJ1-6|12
TGCAGTGCCGGTCCTAAATATTCACCCCTCCACTTT
CSAGPKYSPLHF
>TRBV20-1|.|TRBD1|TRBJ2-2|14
TGCAGTGCTAGCCGGGACAGGAACACCGGGGAGCTGTTTTTT
CSASRDRNTGELFF
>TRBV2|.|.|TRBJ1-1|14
TGTGCCAGCGCCCGTGCTGGATGGGGGACTGAAGCTTTCTTT
CASARAGWGTEAFF
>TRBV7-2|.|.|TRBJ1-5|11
TGTGCCACGCCGAGAGATCAGCCCCAGCATTTT
CATPRDQPQHF
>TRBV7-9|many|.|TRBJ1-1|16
TGTGCCAGCAGCCCGCCTGCCGGGACCCTGAACACTGAAGCTTTCTTT
CASSPPAGTLNTEAFF
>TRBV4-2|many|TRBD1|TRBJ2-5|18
TGCGCCAGCAGCCAAGAGGGGACAGGGACTCTTTCTGAGGAGACCCAGTACTTC
CASSQEGTGTLSEETQYF
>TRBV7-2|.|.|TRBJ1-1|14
TGTGCCAGCAGTCGCATGGTTGCAGACACTGAAGCTTTCTTT
CASSRMVADTEAFF
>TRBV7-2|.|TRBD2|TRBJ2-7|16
TGTGCCAGCAGCTTAGGTGGGACTAGCGGCTCCTACGAGCAGTACTTC
CASSLGGTSGSYEQYF
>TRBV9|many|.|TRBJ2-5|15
TGTGCCAGCAGCGTATATCAAGGGGGGGGGGAGACCCAGTACTTC
CASSVYQGGGETQYF